This entry describes one T cell receptor beta chain. Its antigen is currently unknown. The sample is drawn from a study of T cells in Graves' hyperthyroidism and ophthalmopathy. Amplified TCR beta CDR3 regions derived from RNA transcripts. TCR CDR3 underwent first-round RT-PCR with the HTBI primer set. One entry per CDR3 protein results from TCRdb running MiXCR on the multiplex PCR reads. The table lists fewer than 350,000 distinct CDR3 sequences, roughly 23% of them singletons, with less than 65% in the top ten. Trimming took 10 bases from V and 5 from J; bases not matched to a gene: 10. The CDR3 covers 13 residues. CDR1 and CDR2 (germline): MNHGY, SAAAGT. Study observations and caveats: Before onset, by a median of approximately 6.2 months, the model predicted ophthalmopathy.

The origin of this receptor is a woman between 45 and 65 years old with Graves' hyperthyroidism. The gene calls are TRBV6-8 and TRBJ2-7; 8 bases fit TRBD1. The sample was blood. The CDR3 region has the DNA TGTGCCACTCAGGGGGCCATGAGAAACGAGCAGTACTTC. It codes for CATQGAMRNEQYF.